Sequencing of this T cell receptor beta chain was carried out in a study of blood T cell repertoires in COVID-19. Study context: Acute and convalescent COVID-19 samples came from the United States, Italy and Spain. In each case, the material was cDNA or gDNA derived from T cells, B-cell-depleted T cells, or PBMCs.

Study processing details: Counts of nucleated cells, estimated from reference gene primer amplification, were obtained. Generated by immunoSEQ multiplex PCR, the TCRdb table keeps only in-frame clones and is missing some. V and J calls and clone size follow that table, whereas D and trimming were derived from the DNA. The table shows about 250,000 clones, with around 88% occurring only once. CDR3 length: 18 amino acids. V lost 0 bases to trimming and J lost 6 bases; unmatched junction nucleotides: 7. Germline V lookup: CDR1 LNHNV, CDR2 YYDKDF (reference sequence). The origin of this receptor is an older man with acute or convalescent COVID-19. Sequencing was done on a sample of peripheral blood. This chain uses TRBV15 with TRBJ2-1; 14 bases fit TRBD2. CDR3 amino acids: CATSRDGAGTSGGNEQFF. CDR3 DNA sequence: TGTGCCACCAGCAGAGATGGGGCCGGGACTAGCGGGGGCAATGAGCAGTTCTTC.